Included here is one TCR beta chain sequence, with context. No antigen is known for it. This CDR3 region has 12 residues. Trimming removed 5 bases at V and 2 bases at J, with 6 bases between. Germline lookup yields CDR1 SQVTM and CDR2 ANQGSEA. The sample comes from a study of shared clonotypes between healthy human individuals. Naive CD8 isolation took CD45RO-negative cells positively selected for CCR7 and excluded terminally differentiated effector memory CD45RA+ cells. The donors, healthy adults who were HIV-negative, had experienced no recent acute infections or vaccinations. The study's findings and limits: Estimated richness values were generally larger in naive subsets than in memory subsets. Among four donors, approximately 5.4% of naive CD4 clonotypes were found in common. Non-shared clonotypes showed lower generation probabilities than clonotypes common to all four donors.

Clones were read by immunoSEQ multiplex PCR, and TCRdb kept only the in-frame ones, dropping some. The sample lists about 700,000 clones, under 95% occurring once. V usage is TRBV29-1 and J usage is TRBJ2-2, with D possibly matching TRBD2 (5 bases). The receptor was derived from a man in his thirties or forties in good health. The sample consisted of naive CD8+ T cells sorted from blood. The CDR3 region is CSVLANTGELFF. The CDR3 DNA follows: TGCAGCGTTCTAGCAAACACCGGGGAGCTGTTTTTT.